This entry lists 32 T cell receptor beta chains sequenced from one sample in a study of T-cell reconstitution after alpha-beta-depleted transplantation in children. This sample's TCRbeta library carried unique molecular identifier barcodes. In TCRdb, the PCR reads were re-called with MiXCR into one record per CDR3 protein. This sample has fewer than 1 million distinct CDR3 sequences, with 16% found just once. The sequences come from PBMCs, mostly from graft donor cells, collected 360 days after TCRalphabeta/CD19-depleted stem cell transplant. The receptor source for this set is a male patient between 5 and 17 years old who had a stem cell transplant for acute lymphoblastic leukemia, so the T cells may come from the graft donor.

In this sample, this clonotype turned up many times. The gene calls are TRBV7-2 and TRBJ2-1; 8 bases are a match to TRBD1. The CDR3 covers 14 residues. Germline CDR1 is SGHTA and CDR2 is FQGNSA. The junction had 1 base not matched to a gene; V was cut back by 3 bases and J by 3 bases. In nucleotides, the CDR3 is TGTGCCAGCAGCTTCACAGGGGGCTACAATGAGCAGTTCTTC. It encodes CASSFTGGYNEQFF.

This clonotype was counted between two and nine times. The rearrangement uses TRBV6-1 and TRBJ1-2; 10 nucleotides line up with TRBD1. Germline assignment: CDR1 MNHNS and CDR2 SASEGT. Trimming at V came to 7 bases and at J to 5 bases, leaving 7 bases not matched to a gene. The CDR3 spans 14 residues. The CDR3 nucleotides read TGTGCCAGCAAGGGGACAGGGGTTACTTATGGCTACACCTTC. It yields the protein CASKGTGVTYGYTF.

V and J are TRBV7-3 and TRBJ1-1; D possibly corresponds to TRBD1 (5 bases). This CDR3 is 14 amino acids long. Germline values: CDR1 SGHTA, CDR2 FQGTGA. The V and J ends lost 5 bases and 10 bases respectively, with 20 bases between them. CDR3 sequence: CASSPTDSLGAAFF. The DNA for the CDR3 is TGTGCCAGCAGCCCTACCGACAGCCTCGGCGCAGCTTTCTTT.

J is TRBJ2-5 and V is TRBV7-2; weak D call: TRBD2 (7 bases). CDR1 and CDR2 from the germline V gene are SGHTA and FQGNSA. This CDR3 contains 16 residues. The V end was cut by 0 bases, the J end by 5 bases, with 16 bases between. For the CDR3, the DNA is TGTGCCAGCAGCTTAGCCTGGACAGTGGGGGGGGAGACCCAGTACTTC. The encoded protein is CASSLAWTVGGETQYF.

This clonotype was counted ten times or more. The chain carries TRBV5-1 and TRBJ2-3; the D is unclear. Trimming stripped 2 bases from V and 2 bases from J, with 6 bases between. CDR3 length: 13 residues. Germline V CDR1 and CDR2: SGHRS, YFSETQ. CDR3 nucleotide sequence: TGCGCCAGCAGCTTCTTGCCCACAGATACGCAGTATTTT. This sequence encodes CASSFLPTDTQYF.

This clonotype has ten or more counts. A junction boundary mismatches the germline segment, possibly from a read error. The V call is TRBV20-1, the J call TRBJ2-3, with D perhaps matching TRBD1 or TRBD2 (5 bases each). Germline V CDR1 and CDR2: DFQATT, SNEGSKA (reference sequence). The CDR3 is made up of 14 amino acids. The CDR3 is CSARGADAPDTQYF. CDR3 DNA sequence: TGCAGTGCCAGAGGGGCTGATGCCCCAGATACGCAGTATTTT.

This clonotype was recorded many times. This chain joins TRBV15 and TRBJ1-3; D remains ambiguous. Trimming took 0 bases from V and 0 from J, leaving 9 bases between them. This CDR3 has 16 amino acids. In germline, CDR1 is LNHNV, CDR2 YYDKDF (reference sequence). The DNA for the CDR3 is TGTGCCACCAGCAGAGATCGGACCATCTCTGGAAACACCATATATTTT. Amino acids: CATSRDRTISGNTIYF.

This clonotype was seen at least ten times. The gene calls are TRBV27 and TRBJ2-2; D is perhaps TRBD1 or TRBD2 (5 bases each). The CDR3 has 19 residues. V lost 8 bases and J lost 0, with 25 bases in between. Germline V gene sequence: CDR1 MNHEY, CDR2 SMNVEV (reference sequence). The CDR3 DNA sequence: TGTGCCAGCTTAGGGTTCAAGGGACCCTTCTTGGCGAACACCGGGGAGCTGTTTTTT. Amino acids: CASLGFKGPFLANTGELFF.

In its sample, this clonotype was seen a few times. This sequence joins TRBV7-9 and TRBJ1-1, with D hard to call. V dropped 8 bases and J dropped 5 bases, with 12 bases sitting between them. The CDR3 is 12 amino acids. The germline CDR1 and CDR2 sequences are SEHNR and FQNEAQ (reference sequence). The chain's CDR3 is CASRAGATEAFF. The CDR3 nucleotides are TGTGCCAGCCGCGCGGGCGCGACTGAAGCTTTCTTT. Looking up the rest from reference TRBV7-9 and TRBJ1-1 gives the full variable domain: DTGVSQNPRHKITKRGQNVTFRCDPISEHNRLYWYRQTLGQGPEFLTYFQNEAQLEKSRLLSDRFSAERPKGSFSTLEIQRTEQGDSAMYLCASRAGATEAFFGQGTRLTVV.

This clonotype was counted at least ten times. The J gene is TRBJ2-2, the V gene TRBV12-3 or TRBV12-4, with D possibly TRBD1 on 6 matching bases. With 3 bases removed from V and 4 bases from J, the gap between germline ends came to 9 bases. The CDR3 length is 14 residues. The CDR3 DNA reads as TGTGCCAGCAGTTTCCAGGGGCCCACCGGGGAGCTGTTTTTT. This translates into CASSFQGPTGELFF.

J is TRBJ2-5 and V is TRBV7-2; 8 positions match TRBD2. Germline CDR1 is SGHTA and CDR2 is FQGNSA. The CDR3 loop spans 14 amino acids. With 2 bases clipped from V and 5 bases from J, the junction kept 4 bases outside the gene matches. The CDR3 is CASSLRGGLETQYF. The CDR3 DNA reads TGTGCCAGCAGCTTACGGGGGGGCTTGGAGACCCAGTACTTC. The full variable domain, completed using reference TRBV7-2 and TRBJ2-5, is GAGVSQSPSNKVTEKGKDVELRCDPISGHTALYWYRQSLGQGLEFLIYFQGNSAPDKSGLPSDRFSAERTGGSVSTLTIQRTQQEDSAVYLCASSLRGGLETQYFGPGTRLLVL.

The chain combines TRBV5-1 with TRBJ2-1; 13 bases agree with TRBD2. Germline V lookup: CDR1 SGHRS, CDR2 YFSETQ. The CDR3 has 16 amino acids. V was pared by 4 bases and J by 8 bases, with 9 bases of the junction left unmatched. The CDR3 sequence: CASSPSRLAGGDEQFF. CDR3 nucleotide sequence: TGCGCCAGCAGCCCGTCCAGACTAGCGGGAGGCGATGAGCAGTTCTTC.

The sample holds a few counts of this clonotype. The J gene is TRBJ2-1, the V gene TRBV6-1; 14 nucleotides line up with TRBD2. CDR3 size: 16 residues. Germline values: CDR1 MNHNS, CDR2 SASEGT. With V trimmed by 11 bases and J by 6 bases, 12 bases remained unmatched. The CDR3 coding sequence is TGTGCCGGAGGGACTAGCGGGAGCCCGGGAGGCAATGAGCAGTTCTTC. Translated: CAGGTSGSPGGNEQFF.

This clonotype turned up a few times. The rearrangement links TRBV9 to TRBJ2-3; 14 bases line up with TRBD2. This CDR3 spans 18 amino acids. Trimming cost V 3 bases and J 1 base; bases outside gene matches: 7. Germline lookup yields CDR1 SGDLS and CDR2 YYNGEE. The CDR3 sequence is CASSARLAGGPGTDTQYF. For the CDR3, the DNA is TGTGCCAGCAGCGCTCGACTAGCGGGAGGGCCGGGCACAGATACGCAGTATTTT. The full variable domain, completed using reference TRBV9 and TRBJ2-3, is DSGVTQTPKHLITATGQRVTLRCSPRSGDLSVYWYQQSLDQGLQFLIQYYNGEERAKGNILERFSAQQFPDLHSELNLSSLELGDSALYFCASSARLAGGPGTDTQYFGPGTRLTVL.

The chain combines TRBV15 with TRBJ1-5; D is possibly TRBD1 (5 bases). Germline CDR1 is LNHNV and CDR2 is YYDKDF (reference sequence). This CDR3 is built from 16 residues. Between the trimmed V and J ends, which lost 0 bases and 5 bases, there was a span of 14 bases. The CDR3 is CATSRDMIMGDQPQHF. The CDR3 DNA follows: TGTGCCACCAGCAGAGATATGATCATGGGGGATCAGCCCCAGCATTTT. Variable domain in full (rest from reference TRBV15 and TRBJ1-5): DAMVIQNPRYQVTQFGKPVTLSCSQTLNHNVMYWYQQKSSQAPKLLFHYYDKDFNNEADTPDNFQSRRPNTSFCFLDIRSPGLGDTAMYLCATSRDMIMGDQPQHFGDGTRLSIL.

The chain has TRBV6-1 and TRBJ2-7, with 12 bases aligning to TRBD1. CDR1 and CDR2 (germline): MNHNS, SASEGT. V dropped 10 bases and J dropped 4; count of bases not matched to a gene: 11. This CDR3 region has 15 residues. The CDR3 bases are TGTGCCACCTTGGGAGGGACAGGGGGCTCTTACGAGCAGTACTTC. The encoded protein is CATLGGTGGSYEQYF.

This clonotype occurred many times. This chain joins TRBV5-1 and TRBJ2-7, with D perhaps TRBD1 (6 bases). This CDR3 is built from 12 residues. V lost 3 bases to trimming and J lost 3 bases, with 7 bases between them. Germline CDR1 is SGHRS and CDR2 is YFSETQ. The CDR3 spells CASSWDNYEQYF. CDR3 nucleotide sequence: TGCGCCAGCAGCTGGGACAACTACGAGCAGTACTTC.

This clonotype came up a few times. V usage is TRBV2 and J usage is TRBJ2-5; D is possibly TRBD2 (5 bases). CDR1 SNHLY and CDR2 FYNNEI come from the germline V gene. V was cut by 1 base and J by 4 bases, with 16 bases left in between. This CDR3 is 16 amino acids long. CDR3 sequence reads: CASSEGQRGRAETQYF. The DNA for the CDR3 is TGTGCCAGCAGTGAAGGCCAAAGAGGGAGAGCAGAGACCCAGTACTTC.

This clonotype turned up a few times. CDR3 amino acids: CASSTPGEPQHF. The CDR3 region has the DNA TGTGCCAGCAGTACCCCGGGGGAGCCCCAGCATTTT. V is TRBV6-2 or TRBV6-3 and J is TRBJ1-5, with a tentative D call TRBD1 (5 bases). V lost 5 bases and J 8 bases, leaving 10 bases between the germline ends. CDR3 size: 12 residues. CDR1 and CDR2 (germline): MNHEY, SVGEGT.

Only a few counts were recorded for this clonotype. The DNA for the CDR3 is TGTGCCAGCAGCTTGTTCAGCCGCAGACAACCCGAGCAGTACTTC. Translation: CASSLFSRRQPEQYF. The chain combines TRBV5-6 with TRBJ2-7; D not certain. The germline V and J ends were trimmed by 1 base and 6 bases, with 17 bases remaining between them. This CDR3 has 15 amino acids. The V gene's germline CDR1 is SGHDT and CDR2 YYEEEE.

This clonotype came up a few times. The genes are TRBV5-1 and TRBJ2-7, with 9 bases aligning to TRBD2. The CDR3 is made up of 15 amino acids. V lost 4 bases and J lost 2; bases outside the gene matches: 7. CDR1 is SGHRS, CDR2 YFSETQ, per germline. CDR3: CASSREASGAYEQYF. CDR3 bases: TGCGCCAGCAGCCGCGAGGCTAGCGGGGCCTACGAGCAGTACTTC.

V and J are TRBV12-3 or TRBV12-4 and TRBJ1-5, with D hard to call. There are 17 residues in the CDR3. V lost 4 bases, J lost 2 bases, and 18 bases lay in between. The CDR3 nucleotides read TGTGCCAGCAGTTCCCCCGGTGCGGGGTTCGGCAATCAGCCCCAGCATTTT. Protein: CASSSPGAGFGNQPQHF.

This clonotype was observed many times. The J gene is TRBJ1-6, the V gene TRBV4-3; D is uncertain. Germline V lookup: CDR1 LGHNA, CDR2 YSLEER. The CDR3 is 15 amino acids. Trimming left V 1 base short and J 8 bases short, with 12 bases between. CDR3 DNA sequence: TGCGCCAGCAGCCAAGTGTCAACGGGGTATTCACCCCTCCACTTT. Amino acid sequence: CASSQVSTGYSPLHF.

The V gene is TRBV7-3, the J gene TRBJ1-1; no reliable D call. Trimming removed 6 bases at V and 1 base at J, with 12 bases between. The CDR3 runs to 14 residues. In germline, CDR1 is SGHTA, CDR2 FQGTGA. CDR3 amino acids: CASRVRRGNTEAFF. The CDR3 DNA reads TGTGCCAGCAGGGTCCGGAGAGGGAACACTGAAGCTTTCTTT.

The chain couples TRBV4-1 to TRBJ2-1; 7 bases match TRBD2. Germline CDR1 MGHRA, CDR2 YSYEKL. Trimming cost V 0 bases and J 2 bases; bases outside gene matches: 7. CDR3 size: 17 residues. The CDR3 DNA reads TGCGCCAGCAGCCAAGATTACGGGAGGCCCCCCTACAATGAGCAGTTCTTC. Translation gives CASSQDYGRPPYNEQFF.

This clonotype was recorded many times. The CDR3: CASSDSQGTYGYTF. The DNA for the CDR3 is TGCGCCAGCAGCGATTCCCAGGGGACCTATGGCTACACCTTC. V is TRBV5-1 and J is TRBJ1-2, with D possibly TRBD1 on 6 matching bases. The CDR3 totals 14 residues. Germline CDR1 is SGHRS and CDR2 is YFSETQ. V was pared by 4 bases and J by 4 bases, with 14 bases between. The whole variable domain, filled in from reference TRBV5-1 and TRBJ1-2, reads KAGVTQTPRYLIKTRGQQVTLSCSPISGHRSVSWYQQTPGQGLQFLFEYFSETQRNKGNFPGRFSGRQFSNSRSEMNVSTLELGDSALYLCASSDSQGTYGYTFGSGTRLTVV.

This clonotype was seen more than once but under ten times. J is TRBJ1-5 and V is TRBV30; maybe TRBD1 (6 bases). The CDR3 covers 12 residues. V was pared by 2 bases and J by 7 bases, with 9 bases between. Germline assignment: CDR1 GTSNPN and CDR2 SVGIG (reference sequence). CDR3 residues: CAWSQQGQPQHF. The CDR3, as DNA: TGTGCCTGGAGTCAACAGGGCCAGCCCCAGCATTTT.

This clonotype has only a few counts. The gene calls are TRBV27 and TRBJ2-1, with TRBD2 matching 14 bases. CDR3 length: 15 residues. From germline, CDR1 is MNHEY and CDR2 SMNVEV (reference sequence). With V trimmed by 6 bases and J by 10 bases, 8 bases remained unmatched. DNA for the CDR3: TGTGCCAGCAGCGGGACTAGCGGGAGAGCCGGGGAGCAGTTCTTC. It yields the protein CASSGTSGRAGEQFF.

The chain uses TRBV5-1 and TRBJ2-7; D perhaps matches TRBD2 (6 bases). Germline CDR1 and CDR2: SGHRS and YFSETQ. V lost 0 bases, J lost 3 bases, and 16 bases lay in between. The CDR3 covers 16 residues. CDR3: CASSLVVAEGNYEQYF. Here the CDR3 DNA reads TGCGCCAGCAGCTTGGTGGTAGCGGAGGGGAACTACGAGCAGTACTTC.

Here the CDR3 DNA reads TGCAGTGCTAGAAAGACAGACTTCGGATGGAACACTGAAGCTTTCTTT. It codes for CSARKTDFGWNTEAFF. The chain links TRBV20-1 to TRBJ1-1, with a weak D call TRBD1 (5 bases). V was clipped by 2 bases and J by 1 base, with 17 bases between them. Looked up from germline, CDR1 is DFQATT and CDR2 is SNEGSKA (reference sequence). This CDR3 spans 16 amino acids.

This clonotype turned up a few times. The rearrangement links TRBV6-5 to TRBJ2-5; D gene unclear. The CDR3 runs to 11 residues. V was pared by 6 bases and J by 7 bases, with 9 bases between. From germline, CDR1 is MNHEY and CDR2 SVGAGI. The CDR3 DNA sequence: TGTGCCAGCAGGCAAGGATGGACCCAGTACTTC. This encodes CASRQGWTQYF.

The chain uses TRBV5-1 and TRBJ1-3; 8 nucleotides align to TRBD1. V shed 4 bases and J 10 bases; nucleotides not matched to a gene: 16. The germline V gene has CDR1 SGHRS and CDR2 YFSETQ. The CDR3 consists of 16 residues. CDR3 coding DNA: TGCGCCAGCAGCCGGACCACTCAGGGGGCGGGGAATACCATATATTTT. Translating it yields CASSRTTQGAGNTIYF.